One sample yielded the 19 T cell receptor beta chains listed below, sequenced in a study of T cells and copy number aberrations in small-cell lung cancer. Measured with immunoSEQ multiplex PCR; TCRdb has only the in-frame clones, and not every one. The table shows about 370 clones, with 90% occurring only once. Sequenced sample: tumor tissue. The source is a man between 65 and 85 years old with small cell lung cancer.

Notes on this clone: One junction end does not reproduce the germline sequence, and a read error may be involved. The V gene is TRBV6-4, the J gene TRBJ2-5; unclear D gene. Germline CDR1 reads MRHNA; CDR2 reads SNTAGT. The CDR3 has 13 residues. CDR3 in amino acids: CAISQVLGETQYF. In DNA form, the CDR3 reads TGTGCCATCAGTCAGGTATTAGGAGAGACCCAGTACTTC.

CDR3 coding DNA: TGCGCCAGCAGCTTGGGGCGTTCTGAAGCTTTCTTT. Protein: CASSLGRSEAFF. This chain uses TRBV5-1 with TRBJ1-1, with unresolved D. The germline gives CDR1 SGHRS, CDR2 YFSETQ. This CDR3 region has 12 residues. The V end lost 0 bases, the J end lost 6 bases, and 6 bases lay between the germline ends.

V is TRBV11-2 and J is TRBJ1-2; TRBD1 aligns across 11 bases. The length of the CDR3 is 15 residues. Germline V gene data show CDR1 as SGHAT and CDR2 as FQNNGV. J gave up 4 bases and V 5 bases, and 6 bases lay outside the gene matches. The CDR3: CASSVTGTGGYGYTF. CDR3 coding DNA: TGTGCCAGCAGCGTCACCGGGACAGGGGGCTATGGCTACACCTTC. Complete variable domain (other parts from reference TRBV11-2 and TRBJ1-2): EAGVAQSPRYKIIEKRQSVAFWCNPISGHATLYWYQQILGQGPKLLIQFQNNGVVDDSQLPKDRFSAERLKGVDSTLKIQPAKLEDSAVYLCASSVTGTGGYGYTFGSGTRLTVV.

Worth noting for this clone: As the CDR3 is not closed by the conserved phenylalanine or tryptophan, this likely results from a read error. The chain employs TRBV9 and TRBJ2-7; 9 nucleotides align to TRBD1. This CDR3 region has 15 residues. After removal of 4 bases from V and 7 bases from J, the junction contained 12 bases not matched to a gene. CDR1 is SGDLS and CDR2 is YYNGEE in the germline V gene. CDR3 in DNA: TGTGCCAGCAGCCCCCATCCGGGACAGGGCTTTGAGCAGTACCTC. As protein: CASSPHPGQGFEQYL.

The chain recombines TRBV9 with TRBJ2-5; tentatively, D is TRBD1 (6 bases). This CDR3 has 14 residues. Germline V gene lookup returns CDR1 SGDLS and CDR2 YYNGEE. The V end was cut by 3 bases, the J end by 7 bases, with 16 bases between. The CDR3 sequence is CASSEGDGLWTQYF. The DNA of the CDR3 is TGTGCCAGCAGCGAGGGGGACGGCCTTTGGACCCAGTACTTC.

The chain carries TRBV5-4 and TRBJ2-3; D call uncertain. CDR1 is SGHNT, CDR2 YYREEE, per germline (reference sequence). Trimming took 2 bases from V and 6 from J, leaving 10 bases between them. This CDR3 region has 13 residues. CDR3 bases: TGTGCCAGCAGCTTAGGGCCGGAGGATACGCAGTATTTT. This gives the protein CASSLGPEDTQYF.

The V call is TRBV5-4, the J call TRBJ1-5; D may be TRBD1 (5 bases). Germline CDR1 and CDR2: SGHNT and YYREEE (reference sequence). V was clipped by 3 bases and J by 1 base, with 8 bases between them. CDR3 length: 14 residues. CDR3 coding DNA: TGTGCCAGCAGCTCGGGACTGAGCAATCAGCCCCAGCATTTT. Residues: CASSSGLSNQPQHF.

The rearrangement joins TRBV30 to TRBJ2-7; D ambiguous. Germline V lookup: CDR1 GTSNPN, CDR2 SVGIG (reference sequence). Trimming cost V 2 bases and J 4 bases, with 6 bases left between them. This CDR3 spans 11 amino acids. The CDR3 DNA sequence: TGTGCCTGGAGTCTACAGTACGAGCAGTACTTC. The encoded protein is CAWSLQYEQYF. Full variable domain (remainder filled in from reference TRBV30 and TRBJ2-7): SQTIHQWPATLVQPVGSPLSLECTVEGTSNPNLYWYRQAAGRGLQLLFYSVGIGQISSEVPQNLSASRPQDRQFILSSKKLLLSDSGFYLCAWSLQYEQYFGPGTRLTVT.

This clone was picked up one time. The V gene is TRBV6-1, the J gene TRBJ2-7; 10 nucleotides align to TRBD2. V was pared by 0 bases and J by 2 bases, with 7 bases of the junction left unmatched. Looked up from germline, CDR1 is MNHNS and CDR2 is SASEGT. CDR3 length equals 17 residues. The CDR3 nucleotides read TGTGCCAGCAGTGAAGCAGGTCTAGCGGGAGTTACCTACGAGCAGTACTTC. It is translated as CASSEAGLAGVTYEQYF.

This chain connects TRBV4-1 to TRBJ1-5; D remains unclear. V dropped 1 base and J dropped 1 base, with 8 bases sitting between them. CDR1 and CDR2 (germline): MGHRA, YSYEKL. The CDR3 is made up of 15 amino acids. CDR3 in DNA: TGCGCCAGCAGCCAAGTTCCGGGCAGCAATCAGCCCCAGCATTTT. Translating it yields CASSQVPGSNQPQHF.

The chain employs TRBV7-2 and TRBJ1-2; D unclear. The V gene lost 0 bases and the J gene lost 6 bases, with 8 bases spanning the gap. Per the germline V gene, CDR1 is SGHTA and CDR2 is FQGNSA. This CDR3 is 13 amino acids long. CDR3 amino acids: CASSLAGSDGYTF. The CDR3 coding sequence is TGTGCCAGCAGCTTAGCAGGGAGTGATGGCTACACCTTC.

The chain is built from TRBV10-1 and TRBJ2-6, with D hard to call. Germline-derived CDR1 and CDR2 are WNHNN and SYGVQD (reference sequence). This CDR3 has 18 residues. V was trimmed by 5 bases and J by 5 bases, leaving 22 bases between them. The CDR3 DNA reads TGCGCCAGCAGTTCGTCATCAATCGCACAAAGTCGGGCCAACGTCCTGACTTTC. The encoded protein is CASSSSSIAQSRANVLTF.

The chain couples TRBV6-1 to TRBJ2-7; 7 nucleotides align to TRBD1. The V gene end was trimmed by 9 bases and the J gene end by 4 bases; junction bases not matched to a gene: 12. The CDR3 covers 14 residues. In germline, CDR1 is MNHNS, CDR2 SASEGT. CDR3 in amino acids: CARKATGAPYEQYV. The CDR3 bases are TGTGCCAGAAAAGCTACAGGGGCACCTTACGAGCAGTACGTC.

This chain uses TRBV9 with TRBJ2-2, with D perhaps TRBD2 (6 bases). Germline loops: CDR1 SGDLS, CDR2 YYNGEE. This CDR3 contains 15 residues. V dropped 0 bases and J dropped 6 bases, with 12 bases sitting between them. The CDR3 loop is CASSVDDWGAGELFF. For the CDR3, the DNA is TGTGCCAGCAGCGTAGATGACTGGGGGGCCGGGGAGCTGTTTTTT.

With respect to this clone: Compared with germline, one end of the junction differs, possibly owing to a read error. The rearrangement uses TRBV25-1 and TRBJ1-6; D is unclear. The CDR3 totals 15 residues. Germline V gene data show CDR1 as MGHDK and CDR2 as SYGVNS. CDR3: CASSGPSSHNSPLHF. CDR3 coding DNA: TGTGCCAGCAGTGGACCGAGCTCCCATAATTCACCCCTCCACTTT.

CDR3 residues: CASSYPDLDTEAFF. The CDR3 bases are TGTGCCAGCAGCTACCCGGATTTGGACACTGAAGCTTTCTTT. The V and J genes are TRBV7-9 and TRBJ1-1; D is ambiguous. From germline, CDR1 is SEHNR and CDR2 FQNEAQ (reference sequence). V dropped 4 bases and J dropped 3 bases, with 12 bases sitting between them. The CDR3 extends over 14 amino acids.

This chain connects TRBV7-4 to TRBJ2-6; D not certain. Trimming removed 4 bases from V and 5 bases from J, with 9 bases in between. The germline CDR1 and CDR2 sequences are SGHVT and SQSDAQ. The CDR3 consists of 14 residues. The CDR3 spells CASSSQSRANVLTF. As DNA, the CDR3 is TGTGCCAGCAGCTCACAAAGTCGGGCCAACGTCCTGACTTTC.

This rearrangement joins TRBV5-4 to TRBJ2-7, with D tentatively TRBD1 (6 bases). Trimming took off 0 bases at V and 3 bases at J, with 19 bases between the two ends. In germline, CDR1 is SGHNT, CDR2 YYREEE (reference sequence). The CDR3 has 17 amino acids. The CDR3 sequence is CASSLASGAGVNYEQYF. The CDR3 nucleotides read TGTGCCAGCAGCTTGGCCTCAGGGGCCGGTGTGAACTACGAGCAGTACTTC. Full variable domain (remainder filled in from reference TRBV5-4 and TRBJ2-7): ETGVTQSPTHLIKTRGQQVTLRCSSQSGHNTVSWYQQALGQGPQFIFQYYREEENGRGNFPPRFSGLQFPNYSSELNVNALELDDSALYLCASSLASGAGVNYEQYFGPGTRLTVT.

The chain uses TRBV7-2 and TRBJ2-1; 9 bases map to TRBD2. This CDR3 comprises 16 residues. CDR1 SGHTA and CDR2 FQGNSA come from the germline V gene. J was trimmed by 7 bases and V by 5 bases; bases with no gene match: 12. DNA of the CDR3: TGTGCCAGCAGCCCCTCCCCGGGCGGGAGGGTGAATGAGCAGTTCTTC. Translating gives CASSPSPGGRVNEQFF. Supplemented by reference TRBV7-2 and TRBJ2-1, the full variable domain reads GAGVSQSPSNKVTEKGKDVELRCDPISGHTALYWYRQSLGQGLEFLIYFQGNSAPDKSGLPSDRFSAERTGGSVSTLTIQRTQQEDSAVYLCASSPSPGGRVNEQFFGPGTRLTVL.